Listed below are T cell receptor beta chains from one sample, sequenced in a study of blood T cell repertoires in COVID-19. Data came from immunoSEQ multiplex PCR; TCRdb stores just in-frame clones and leaves some out. The sample holds 300,000 to 400,000 clones, 89% seen once. The sample comprised peripheral blood. The receptors were sampled from a woman aged 30 to 39 with COVID-19, enrolled during active disease. Each CDR3 is given with its conserved first and last residue. Fields, in order: D gene, clone size, J gene, V gene, CDR3 DNA, CDR3 protein. D genes are given only for firm matches. Clone size is not always given. Where it is, it says once, few, many or a class for expanded clones.

TRBD2	.	TRBJ2-5	TRBV7-6	TGTGCCAGCAGCTTCCGACTAGCGGGGCCGGGGGAGACCCAGTACTTC	CASSFRLAGPGETQYF
TRBD2	.	TRBJ2-1	TRBV4-1	TGCGCCAGCAGCCAAGAAACTAGCGGGAGTCTCAGGGATGAGCAGTTCTTC	CASSQETSGSLRDEQFF
TRBD1	.	TRBJ1-2	TRBV5-6	TGTGCCAGCAGCTTGGACAGGGGAAATGGCTACACCTTC	CASSLDRGNGYTF
TRBD2	.	TRBJ2-3	TRBV6-2/TRBV6-3	TGTGCCAGCAGTTACCAGCGGGGCTTCCCTAGCACAGATACGCAGTATTTT	CASSYQRGFPSTDTQYF
.	once	TRBJ1-3	TRBV5-6	TGTGCCAGCAGCTTGGGCAGGGTCTCTGGAAACACCATATATTTT	CASSLGRVSGNTIYF
TRBD2	.	TRBJ2-3	TRBV9	TGTGCCAGCAGCGGACGGACTAGCGGTATCACAGATACGCAGTATTTT	CASSGRTSGITDTQYF
TRBD2	.	TRBJ2-5	TRBV13	TGTGCCAGCAGCCAGGGACTAGCGGGGGTAAAAGAGACCCAGTACTTC	CASSQGLAGVKETQYF
TRBD2	once	TRBJ2-5	TRBV15	TGTGCCACCAGCGGCGCCCAGCGGGAGTCGGAGACCCAGTACTTC	CATSGAQRESETQYF
.	.	TRBJ2-2	TRBV7-2	TGTGCCAGCAGCTCGTACCAGCCAACGGGACAAAGAAACGGGGAGCTGTTTTTT	CASSSYQPTGQRNGELFF
TRBD1	.	TRBJ1-5	TRBV25-1	TGTGCCAGCCACCGACAGGGACCTTATAGCAATCAGCCCCAGCATTTT	CASHRQGPYSNQPQHF
TRBD1	.	TRBJ2-1	TRBV4-3	TGCGCCAGCAGCCAAGAACCGGGACAGGGTGGCTACAATGAGCAGTTCTTC	CASSQEPGQGGYNEQFF
TRBD1	.	TRBJ1-1	TRBV18	TGTGCCAGCTCACCACCGCACAGGGGGACTGAAGCTTTCTTT	CASSPPHRGTEAFF